Below, 7 T cell receptor beta chains from the same sample are listed, as sequenced in a study of blood T cell repertoires in COVID-19 (dated by TCRdb to between 2020 and 2021). The library was prepared using the immunoSEQ multiplex PCR assay. TCRdb mirrors the immuneACCESS table, restricted to in-frame sequences. Some clones are absent from its copies; in checked studies, under half trace to an unresolved V gene, and the reason for the others is unknown. The table for this sample lists just over 300,000 clones; 85% to 90% of them were counted only once. The biggest ten clones account for 3.5% to 5% of the sample. The sample consisted of PBMCs or T cells enriched from blood (not recorded which). These receptors were taken from a man aged 25-45 years who had recovered from COVID-19.

The chain recombines TRBV7-8 with TRBJ2-3; TRBD2 agrees at 10 bases. V dropped 5 bases and J dropped 0; count of bases not matched to a gene: 5. CDR1 and CDR2 (germline): SGHVS, FQNEAQ. The CDR3 spans 16 residues. The CDR3 region is CASSGGLAASTDTQYF. For the CDR3, the DNA is TGTGCCAGCAGCGGTGGACTAGCGGCTAGCACAGATACGCAGTATTTT.

The chain recombines TRBV5-1 with TRBJ2-1; TRBD2 might be the D (6 bases). Germline V gene sequence: CDR1 SGHRS, CDR2 YFSETQ. V was cut by 4 bases and J by 5 bases, with 13 bases left in between. The CDR3 is 14 residues long. This chain's CDR3 is CASSTGLVNNEQFF. Written as DNA, the CDR3 is TGCGCCAGCAGCACGGGACTTGTCAACAATGAGCAGTTCTTC.

In this sample, this clone turned up a few times. The chain employs TRBV27 and TRBJ1-2; D unresolved. CDR1 is MNHEY, CDR2 SMNVEV, per germline (reference sequence). The CDR3 sequence is 14 residues long. V lost 6 bases and J lost 8, with 19 bases in between. CDR3 sequence: CASSGGGWGLGYTF. CDR3 sequence (DNA): TGTGCCAGCAGCGGAGGAGGTTGGGGTCTCGGCTACACCTTC.

The chain links TRBV11-3 to TRBJ2-3; D may be TRBD2 (6 bases). Trimming stripped 6 bases from V and 3 bases from J, with 16 bases between. This CDR3 is 15 amino acids long. Germline V CDR1 and CDR2: SGHNT, YENEEA. For the CDR3, the DNA is TGTGCCAGCAGTACTCGGGGACTTGGGACAGATACGCAGTATTTT. Amino acids: CASSTRGLGTDTQYF.

The V and J genes are TRBV2 and TRBJ1-1, with D perhaps matching TRBD1 (5 bases). Germline CDR1 is SNHLY and CDR2 is FYNNEI. The CDR3 consists of 14 residues. The V end was cut by 6 bases, the J end by 1 base, with 12 bases between. For the CDR3, the DNA is TGTGCCAGCAGGTACGGGGGGTCGAACACTGAAGCTTTCTTT. As protein: CASRYGGSNTEAFF.

The gene calls are TRBV2 and TRBJ2-1, with TRBD2 matching 10 bases. V shed 1 base, J shed 6 bases, and the junction held 3 bases outside the gene matches. CDR3 length equals 15 residues. Germline CDR1 reads SNHLY; CDR2 reads FYNNEI. CDR3 DNA: TGTGCCAGCAGTGAAGAGGGACTAGCGATCAATGAGCAGTTCTTC. It is translated as CASSEEGLAINEQFF.

This clone showed up just a few times. The chain joins TRBV10-1 to TRBJ2-7; D gene ambiguous. Trimming pared 3 bases from V and 3 bases from J, leaving 9 bases between. The CDR3 has 13 amino acids. Germline CDR1 and CDR2: WNHNN and SYGVQD (reference sequence). CDR3: CASSEQQLYEQYF. The CDR3 DNA follows: TGCGCCAGCAGTGAACAACAGCTCTACGAGCAGTACTTC.